This T cell receptor (beta chain) emerged from a study of blood T cell repertoires in COVID-19. The method was immunoSEQ multiplex PCR; TCRdb's version includes in-frame clones alone and lacks a portion of them. The data contain 240,000 or so clones, about 68% of them singletons. V lost 0 bases, J lost 4 bases, and 8 bases lay in between. Germline values: CDR1 SGDLS, CDR2 YYNGEE. The CDR3 length is 14 residues. The J gene is TRBJ1-3, the V gene TRBV9, with D possibly TRBD1 on 5 matching bases. The specimen was peripheral blood. This TCR was sampled from a woman of 80 years or more with acute or convalescent COVID-19. CDR3 in amino acids: CASSVEAGGNTIYF. The CDR3 coding sequence is TGTGCCAGCAGCGTAGAGGCAGGGGGAAACACCATATATTTT.